This TCR beta chain comes out of a study of STAT5B mutations in CD4+ large granular lymphocyte leukemia. This clone has just one count. Its antigen remains unknown. Study-level results: Data were not HLA-matched across samples.

This CDR3 comprises 16 residues. Germline CDR1 and CDR2: MGHRA and YSYEKL. Sequencing used immunoSEQ multiplex PCR; TCRdb keeps in-frame clones, though not all of them. The table lists roughly 30,000 clones, 70% to 90% of them singletons, with around 0.38% in the top ten. The clonotype was recovered from a human donor in good health. Specimen: CD4+ T cells from blood buffy coats. The chain has TRBV4-1 and TRBJ2-5; 7 nucleotides align to TRBD1. The end of the DNA fits TRBJ2-7 better, so the J call may be wrong. In DNA form, the CDR3 reads TGCGCCAGCAGCCAAGAGATGAGGACAGGTCACTACGAGCAGTACTTC. The encoded protein is CASSQEMRTGHYEQYF.